These 30 T cell receptor beta chains were sequenced from one sample in a study of early stage breast cancer tumors. Libraries were prepared by immunoSEQ multiplex PCR; TCRdb keeps only in-frame clonotypes and omits some of them. In the table there are roughly 58,000 clones, 85% to 95% of which are singletons. Sequenced material: blood. These receptors all stem from a person aged 65 to 85 with breast cancer.

The gene calls are TRBV19 and TRBJ1-2; 7 nucleotides align to TRBD1. The CDR3 is made up of 14 amino acids. Losses at the gene ends were 1 base for V and 4 bases for J; bases not matched to a gene: 3. CDR1 is LNHDA and CDR2 is SQIVND in the germline V gene (reference sequence). The CDR3 bases are TGTGCCAGTAGTATAGCCTCAGGGGGCTATGGCTACACCTTC. Encoded protein: CASSIASGGYGYTF.

The rearrangement uses TRBV10-3 and TRBJ2-2, with D maybe TRBD1 (5 bases). Trimming left V 0 bases short and J 7 bases short, with 12 bases between. Per the germline V gene, CDR1 is ENHRY and CDR2 is SYGVKD. CDR3 length equals 15 residues. The CDR3 loop is CAISESLGQGGELFF. CDR3 nucleotide sequence: TGTGCCATCAGTGAGTCGTTGGGGCAAGGCGGGGAGCTGTTTTTT.

The genes are TRBV5-4 and TRBJ2-5; possibly TRBD2 for D (7 bases). Germline CDR1 reads SGHNT; CDR2 reads YYREEE (reference sequence). V lost 5 bases and J 6 bases, leaving 17 bases between the germline ends. The CDR3 totals 14 residues. The CDR3 spells CASRNKGGPKTQYF. Here the CDR3 DNA reads TGTGCCAGCAGAAATAAGGGGGGGCCCAAGACCCAGTACTTC.

This rearrangement joins TRBV28 to TRBJ1-1; 8 bases map to TRBD1. V lost 5 bases, J lost 6 bases, and 8 bases stayed unmatched. Germline CDR1 is MDHEN and CDR2 is SYDVKM. The CDR3 consists of 14 residues. For the CDR3, the DNA is TGTGCCAGCAGTCCAGGGGGCCGCCGGGCTGAAGCTTTCTTT. This codes for CASSPGGRRAEAFF. The entire variable domain, with the rest obtained from reference TRBV28 and TRBJ1-1, is as follows: DVKVTQSSRYLVKRTGEKVFLECVQDMDHENMFWYRQDPGLGLRLIYFSYDVKMKEKGDIPEGYSVSREKKERFSLILESASTNQTSMYLCASSPGGRRAEAFFGQGTRLTVV.

Only a few counts were recorded for this clone. This chain links TRBV14 with TRBJ2-3; TRBD2 is a possible D gene (6 bases). The ends were cut back, 0 bases at V and 11 bases at J, with 21 bases in the middle. Germline assignment: CDR1 SGHDN and CDR2 FVKESK. This CDR3 is built from 16 residues. The CDR3 loop is CASSQDLGGGGKMQYF. As DNA, the CDR3 is TGTGCCAGCAGCCAAGATCTAGGCGGTGGGGGGAAAATGCAGTATTTT.

V is TRBV30 and J is TRBJ1-6; 8 bases agree with TRBD1. Germline assignment: CDR1 GTSNPN and CDR2 SVGIG (reference sequence). This CDR3 is 12 amino acids long. The CDR3 DNA is TGTGCGGAGGGACAGGATAATTCACCCCTCCACTTT. Amino acids: CAEGQDNSPLHF.

The chain uses TRBV7-7 and TRBJ2-7; D possibly corresponds to TRBD1 (5 bases). This CDR3 spans 13 amino acids. CDR1 is SSHAT, CDR2 FNYEAQ, per germline (reference sequence). V was clipped by 2 bases and J by 6 bases, with 11 bases between them. CDR3 sequence: CASSLHSRGEQYF. The CDR3 DNA is TGTGCCAGCAGCTTACATAGTAGGGGCGAGCAGTACTTC. The full variable domain, rest sourced from reference TRBV7-7 and TRBJ2-7, is GAGVSQSPRYKVTKRGQDVTLRCDPISSHATLYWYQQALGQGPEFLTYFNYEAQPDKSGLPSDRFSAERPEGSISTLTIQRTEQRDSAMYRCASSLHSRGEQYFGPGTRLTVT.

The rearrangement uses TRBV5-1 and TRBJ2-1, with TRBD1 identical over 8 bases. Trimming at V came to 0 bases and at J to 5 bases, leaving 4 bases not matched to a gene. The CDR3 spans 15 residues. Germline V gene lookup returns CDR1 SGHRS and CDR2 YFSETQ. Here the CDR3 reads CASSLAGQGHNEQFF. The CDR3 region has the DNA TGCGCCAGCAGCTTGGCCGGACAGGGCCACAATGAGCAGTTCTTC.

V and J are TRBV7-6 and TRBJ1-6, with TRBD1 matching over 9 bases. The CDR3 length is 16 residues. V shed 1 base and J 9 bases; nucleotides not matched to a gene: 7. The germline V gene encodes CDR1 SGHVS and CDR2 FNYEAQ. The CDR3 DNA follows: TGTGCCAGCAGCTTAGAGGGGACAGGGTGGCTTTCACCCCTCCACTTT. Amino acid sequence: CASSLEGTGWLSPLHF.

The J gene is TRBJ1-2, the V gene TRBV5-8; tentative D call: TRBD1 (5 bases). CDR1 and CDR2 from the germline V gene are SGHTS and YDEGEE. The ends were cut back, 4 bases at V and 4 bases at J, with 17 bases in the middle. The CDR3 runs 15 residues. CDR3 DNA sequence: TGTGCCAGCAGCCTGGGGGAGCGATCCACCTATGGCTACACCTTC. This gives the protein CASSLGERSTYGYTF.

V and J are TRBV6-1 and TRBJ2-5; 9 nucleotides agree with TRBD2. This CDR3 has 15 residues. Germline V gene data show CDR1 as MNHNS and CDR2 as SASEGT. Trimming took 3 bases from V and 4 from J; bases not matched to a gene: 6. In DNA, the CDR3 is TGTGCCAGCAGTGAGCAAGCGGGGGGCCCAGAGACCCAGTACTTC. Encoded protein: CASSEQAGGPETQYF.

This sequence joins TRBV5-1 and TRBJ1-1; the D is unclear. Trimming stripped 0 bases from V and 1 base from J, with 4 bases between. This CDR3 comprises 13 residues. CDR1 SGHRS and CDR2 YFSETQ come from the germline V gene. CDR3 coding DNA: TGCGCCAGCAGCTTGGTGGCGAACACTGAAGCTTTCTTT. This gives the protein CASSLVANTEAFF. Using reference TRBV5-1 and TRBJ1-1 for the parts outside the CDR3, the full variable domain is KAGVTQTPRYLIKTRGQQVTLSCSPISGHRSVSWYQQTPGQGLQFLFEYFSETQRNKGNFPGRFSGRQFSNSRSEMNVSTLELGDSALYLCASSLVANTEAFFGQGTRLTVV.

This chain connects TRBV6-1 to TRBJ1-4, with 7 positions matching TRBD1. This CDR3 comprises 16 residues. In germline, CDR1 is MNHNS, CDR2 SASEGT. The V gene end was trimmed by 4 bases and the J gene end by 5 bases; junction bases not matched to a gene: 10. The CDR3 DNA is TGTGCCAGCAGTGTTCGACCGGGACAGTCGAATGAAAAACTGTTTTTT. Amino acid sequence: CASSVRPGQSNEKLFF.

V is TRBV6-1 and J is TRBJ2-6; the D gene is possibly TRBD1 (5 bases). Trimming removed 4 bases from V and 12 bases from J, with 7 bases in between. This CDR3 comprises 11 residues. Per germline, CDR1 MNHNS and CDR2 SASEGT. The CDR3 nucleotides read TGTGCCAGCAGTGGGACATTCGTCCTGACTTTC. Translation: CASSGTFVLTF.

V and J are TRBV27 and TRBJ1-2, with TRBD1 matching 8 bases. J gave up 6 bases and V 2 bases, and 5 bases lay outside the gene matches. This CDR3 has 14 residues. The V gene's germline CDR1 is MNHEY and CDR2 SMNVEV (reference sequence). CDR3 region: CASSLQTGVDGYTF. CDR3 coding DNA: TGTGCCAGCAGTTTACAGACAGGGGTAGATGGCTACACCTTC.

This rearrangement joins TRBV4-2 to TRBJ2-7, with 10 bases matching TRBD2. Per the germline V gene, CDR1 is LGHNA and CDR2 is YNFKEQ. V shed 0 bases, J shed 3 bases, and the junction held 17 bases outside the gene matches. This CDR3 spans 20 amino acids. DNA for the CDR3: TGTGCCAGCAGCCAAGAGCTAGCGGGGGTGGGTAGAAGTGGATACTACGAGCAGTACTTC. Translated: CASSQELAGVGRSGYYEQYF.

V gene TRBV4-3 combines with J gene TRBJ1-2, with D possibly TRBD1 on 6 matching bases. The germline V gene has CDR1 LGHNA and CDR2 YSLEER. V gave up 4 bases and J gave up 3 bases, with 15 bases separating them. The CDR3 length is 15 residues. CDR3 residues: CASSRIGAGDYGYTF. CDR3 DNA sequence: TGCGCCAGCAGCCGGATTGGGGCAGGGGACTATGGCTACACCTTC.

The chain links TRBV28 to TRBJ1-4; 9 positions match TRBD1. This CDR3 region has 15 residues. Germline CDR1 is MDHEN and CDR2 is SYDVKM. J lost 8 bases, V lost 1 base, and 5 bases had no gene match. CDR3 bases: TGTGCCAGCAGTTTATCCGGGACAGGGCAAGAAAAACTGTTTTTT. Encoded protein: CASSLSGTGQEKLFF.

The chain recombines TRBV18 with TRBJ2-1; a weak D match, TRBD1 (5 bases). This CDR3 contains 14 residues. V was trimmed by 0 bases and J by 4 bases, leaving 7 bases between them. Per germline, CDR1 KGHSH and CDR2 LQKENI. The CDR3 loop is CASSPPQGYNEQFF. The CDR3 DNA reads TGTGCCAGCTCACCACCCCAGGGTTACAATGAGCAGTTCTTC.

The V and J genes are TRBV27 and TRBJ1-1, with 9 bases that match TRBD1. The CDR3 loop spans 13 amino acids. Germline V gene lookup returns CDR1 MNHEY and CDR2 SMNVEV (reference sequence). V lost 2 bases and J lost 11; bases outside the gene matches: 6. CDR3 nucleotides: TGTGCCAGCAGTTTAGACAGGGGGAGTCGGGCTTTCTTT. Translation: CASSLDRGSRAFF.

V gene TRBV4-1 combines with J gene TRBJ2-5, with 10 bases that match TRBD2. The CDR3 consists of 17 residues. V lost 4 bases to trimming and J lost 5 bases; unmatched junction nucleotides: 13. Germline assignment: CDR1 MGHRA and CDR2 YSYEKL. The CDR3 sequence is CASSLHPLAGVRETQYF. In DNA, the CDR3 is TGCGCCAGCAGCCTCCACCCCCTAGCGGGAGTCCGGGAGACCCAGTACTTC.

The chain joins TRBV28 to TRBJ1-6; D gene unclear. The CDR3 has 14 amino acids. Germline-derived CDR1 and CDR2 are MDHEN and SYDVKM. Deletions cut 6 bases from V and 7 bases from J, with 13 bases between. The CDR3 is CASRPGLLNSPLHF. CDR3 coding DNA: TGTGCCAGCAGGCCTGGACTCTTAAATTCACCCCTCCACTTT.

This clone appeared once. This sequence joins TRBV5-1 and TRBJ1-6; 9 bases line up with TRBD1. Per germline, CDR1 SGHRS and CDR2 YFSETQ. CDR3 length: 15 amino acids. With V trimmed by 4 bases and J by 8 bases, 7 bases remained unmatched. The CDR3 coding sequence is TGCGCCAGCAGCCCGAGGACAGGGGAGGATTCACCCCTCCACTTT. It specifies CASSPRTGEDSPLHF.

The chain uses TRBV29-1 and TRBJ2-3; tentative D call: TRBD2 (5 bases). Germline-derived CDR1 and CDR2 are SQVTM and ANQGSEA. The V end was cut by 6 bases, the J end by 1 base, with 14 bases between. This CDR3 is 14 amino acids long. CDR3 coding DNA: TGCAGCGTAGGGAGCTCGCGGGGCACAGATACGCAGTATTTT. It encodes CSVGSSRGTDTQYF.

The chain carries TRBV27 and TRBJ2-7; TRBD1 might be the D (6 bases). The CDR3 spans 16 residues. Germline CDR1 MNHEY, CDR2 SMNVEV (reference sequence). Trimming removed 3 bases from V and 7 bases from J, with 22 bases in between. The CDR3 reads CASSLIDRTPPQEQYF. Here the CDR3 DNA reads TGTGCCAGCAGTTTGATCGACAGGACCCCTCCCCAGGAGCAGTACTTC.

This clone was seen only once. The V and J genes are TRBV10-2 and TRBJ1-2; D is undetermined. Germline CDR1 reads WSHSY; CDR2 reads SAAADI. V lost 0 bases to trimming and J lost 7 bases, with 9 bases between them. The CDR3 extends over 13 amino acids. CDR3 bases: TGCGCCAGCAGTGAGTCGAGTGGGAGTGGCTACACCTTC. Encoded protein: CASSESSGSGYTF.

The rearrangement uses TRBV5-1 and TRBJ1-2; 10 bases are shared with TRBD1. This CDR3 contains 14 residues. J lost 2 bases, V lost 4 bases, and 2 bases had no gene match. CDR1 and CDR2 (germline): SGHRS, YFSETQ. This CDR3 reads CASSPDRGNYGYTF. CDR3 DNA: TGCGCCAGCAGCCCGGACAGGGGGAACTATGGCTACACCTTC.

The chain recombines TRBV4-2 with TRBJ2-1; 7 bases fit TRBD2. In germline, CDR1 is LGHNA, CDR2 YNFKEQ. With V trimmed by 0 bases and J by 8 bases, 4 bases remained unmatched. CDR3 length equals 14 residues. Here the CDR3 DNA reads TGTGCCAGCAGCCAAGAATCGGCGGGAGATGAGCAGTTCTTC. This sequence encodes CASSQESAGDEQFF.

This sequence joins TRBV6-5 and TRBJ1-5; D call uncertain. V lost 6 bases to trimming and J lost 5 bases, with 5 bases between them. CDR1 and CDR2 (germline): MNHEY, SVGAGI. The CDR3 has 11 residues. The CDR3: CASSPHQPQHF. The CDR3 region has the DNA TGTGCCAGCAGCCCTCATCAGCCCCAGCATTTT.

The chain uses TRBV7-3 and TRBJ2-1; 8 positions match TRBD2. Looked up from germline, CDR1 is SGHTA and CDR2 is FQGTGA. The length of the CDR3 is 15 residues. The V gene end was trimmed by 5 bases and the J gene end by 2 bases; junction bases not matched to a gene: 5. CDR3 in DNA: TGTGCCAGCAGCATACTAGCGGCTGCCTACAATGAGCAGTTCTTC. This translates into CASSILAAAYNEQFF.